This T cell receptor (beta chain) was captured by sequencing in a study of shared clonotypes between healthy human individuals. The repertoire was sequenced with immunoSEQ multiplex PCR; TCRdb's copy has only in-frame clones and lacks some. The sample has about 2.1 million clones, over 85% seen once. Naive CD8 isolation took CD45RO-negative cells positively selected for CCR7 and excluded terminally differentiated effector memory CD45RA+ cells. Regarding this clone: Its matching antigen is unknown.

General study points: Among non-shared clonotypes, generation probabilities were lower than among those shared by all four donors. Between a few donors, naive CD4 clonotypes were shared at a level of approximately 5%. Among donors, sharing of clonotypes was expected to be affected by sequencing depth.

CDR1 and CDR2 from the germline V gene are SEHNR and FQNEAQ (reference sequence). The CDR3 covers 14 residues. Germline trimming cut 7 bases from V and 2 bases from J; bases unmatched to any gene: 3. The rearrangement links TRBV7-9 to TRBJ2-5, with 11 bases aligning to TRBD2. The TCR sequence derives from a man in his late teens or twenties in good health. Some clones in this sample may be carry-over from other donors' samples. Sequencing used naive CD8+ T cells from PBMCs. This chain's CDR3 is CASMGLAVQETQYF. CDR3 bases: TGTGCCAGCATGGGACTAGCGGTACAAGAGACCCAGTACTTC.